The rows below give T cell receptor beta chains drawn from one sample of a study of CD8 T cells in Susac syndrome. TCRdb redid the calling of the immunoSEQ multiplex PCR reads with MiXCR, one entry per CDR3 protein. The data show over 100,000 distinct CDR3 sequences, 85% to 95% seen once. The sample taken for sequencing was CD8+ T cells from PBMCs. The receptors here all came from a human donor in good health. CDR3s include the opening cysteine and the closing phenylalanine or tryptophan. The D gene is left open where the match is weak. Size is stated for part of the rows, as once, few or many counts, or as a class when the clone is expanded.

cdr3_aa: CSVDSDQETQYF; cdr3_nt: TGCAGCGTAGACAGCGACCAAGAGACCCAGTACTTC; j_call: TRBJ2-5; clone_size: -; d_call: -; cdr3_length: 12; v_call: TRBV29-1
cdr3_aa: CASSLGTGLNEQFF; cdr3_nt: TGCGCCAGCAGCTTGGGGACAGGTTTAAATGAGCAGTTCTTC; j_call: TRBJ2-1; clone_size: -; d_call: TRBD1; cdr3_length: 14; v_call: TRBV5-1
cdr3_aa: CASSASRNTEAFF; cdr3_nt: TGTGCCAGCAGTGCGTCCCGGAACACTGAAGCTTTCTTT; j_call: TRBJ1-1; clone_size: -; d_call: -; cdr3_length: 13; v_call: TRBV25-1
cdr3_aa: CASSYSDGAYNEQFF; cdr3_nt: TGTGCCAGCAGTTACTCCGACGGTGCCTACAATGAGCAGTTCTTC; j_call: TRBJ2-1; clone_size: -; d_call: -; cdr3_length: 15; v_call: TRBV6-6
cdr3_aa: CASSWGTGQETQYF; cdr3_nt: TGCGCCAGCAGCTGGGGGACGGGACAAGAGACCCAGTACTTC; j_call: TRBJ2-5; clone_size: -; d_call: -; cdr3_length: 14; v_call: TRBV5-1
cdr3_aa: CASSFTSGNIHEQYF; cdr3_nt: TGTGCCAGCAGCTTTACTAGCGGGAATATCCACGAGCAGTACTTC; j_call: TRBJ2-7; clone_size: -; d_call: TRBD2; cdr3_length: 15; v_call: TRBV13
cdr3_aa: CSASYLGLSSYEQYF; cdr3_nt: TGCAGTGCTAGTTATCTCGGACTGAGCTCCTACGAGCAGTACTTC; j_call: TRBJ2-7; clone_size: once; d_call: -; cdr3_length: 15; v_call: TRBV20-1
cdr3_aa: CASSLLASFNEQFF; cdr3_nt: TGTGCCAGCAGCTTACTGGCCAGCTTCAATGAGCAGTTCTTC; j_call: TRBJ2-1; clone_size: -; d_call: -; cdr3_length: 14; v_call: TRBV7-9
cdr3_aa: CATSRDRSYEQYF; cdr3_nt: TGTGCCACCAGTCGGGACAGGAGTTACGAGCAGTACTTC; j_call: TRBJ2-7; clone_size: few; d_call: TRBD1; cdr3_length: 13; v_call: TRBV15
cdr3_aa: CASSPTASGANVLTF; cdr3_nt: TGTGCCAGCAGCCCTACAGCCTCTGGGGCCAACGTCCTGACTTTC; j_call: TRBJ2-6; clone_size: -; d_call: -; cdr3_length: 15; v_call: TRBV4-2
cdr3_aa: CATSAHQETQYF; cdr3_nt: TGTGCCACCAGTGCTCACCAAGAGACCCAGTACTTC; j_call: TRBJ2-5; clone_size: -; d_call: -; cdr3_length: 12; v_call: TRBV15
cdr3_aa: CASSLRRGEQFF; cdr3_nt: TGTGCCAGCAGCTTACGCAGGGGCGAGCAGTTCTTC; j_call: TRBJ2-1; clone_size: -; d_call: -; cdr3_length: 12; v_call: TRBV7-2
cdr3_aa: CSASRLTGIYEQYF; cdr3_nt: TGCAGTGCTAGCCGACTGACAGGGATCTACGAGCAGTACTTC; j_call: TRBJ2-7; clone_size: -; d_call: TRBD1; cdr3_length: 14; v_call: TRBV20-1
cdr3_aa: CSASGPRGRGTGELFF; cdr3_nt: TGCAGTGCTTCGGGACCGAGAGGACGCGGCACCGGGGAGCTGTTTTTT; j_call: TRBJ2-2; clone_size: -; d_call: -; cdr3_length: 16; v_call: TRBV20-1
cdr3_aa: CGGAVLYGYTF; cdr3_nt: TGCGGAGGCGCTGTCCTCTATGGCTACACCTTC; j_call: TRBJ1-2; clone_size: -; d_call: -; cdr3_length: 11; v_call: TRBV29-1
cdr3_aa: CSAIGTERPTF; cdr3_nt: TGCAGTGCCATCGGGACAGAGAGACCAACCTTC; j_call: TRBJ1-2; clone_size: -; d_call: TRBD1; cdr3_length: 11; v_call: TRBV20-1